The entry below gives a single T cell receptor beta chain sequence along with its context. Its cognate antigen is unknown. The study made its TCR cDNA through 5'RACE template switching. That step introduced a universal primer site along with UMIs. TCRdb re-called the 5' RACE reads with MiXCR, one entry per CDR3 protein. Altogether around 320,000 distinct CDR3 sequences are present, approximately 10% being singletons, with the ten largest covering about 3.7%. These data are taken from a study of T cells after yellow fever vaccination. Notes on the study in general: Reappearing after the booster were most of the clones from primary vaccination (less than 97% CD4, about 87% CD8). Contaminating bulk clonotypes could be abundant in FACS-sorted repertoires.

Germline CDR1 MNHEY, CDR2 SVGEGT. The ends were cut back, 8 bases at V and 2 bases at J, with 10 bases in the middle. This CDR3 is 12 amino acids long. The V call is TRBV6-2 or TRBV6-3, the J call TRBJ2-7; D is ambiguous. The input for sequencing was CD4+ T cells sorted from PBMCs, taken 5 days after the yellow fever booster vaccination. This receptor was obtained from a man aged 18-30 years who received the YFV17D yellow fever vaccine. The CDR3 DNA follows: TGTGCCAGCGACCTACCCACCTACGAGCAGTACTTC. As protein: CASDLPTYEQYF.